This T cell receptor (beta chain) was identified in a study of shared clonotypes between healthy human individuals (TCRdb year 2020). As for the study more broadly: The cohort included a few men and a couple of women between 18 and 49 years of age. Blood TCR repertoires of about five healthy adults were deeply sequenced to estimate repertoire size and the extent of clonotype sharing between individuals. To increase sequencing depth and limit assay-specific biases, TCR repertoire library preparation and sequencing were carried out by different laboratories using diverse techniques. Per donor, leukapheresis produced somewhere between about 0.8 and 9 billion PBMCs.

CDR1 MDHEN and CDR2 SYDVKM are derived from the germline V gene. The V and J ends are trimmed by 2 bases and 3 bases, leaving 11 bases between them. From the cysteine through the phenylalanine, the CDR3 covers 15 amino acids. Only the CDR3 part of the read is kept: 45 bases, read in frame from the first base. The paper as a whole reports these results and caveats: Sampling was limited to blood, and TCR repertoires in tissue likely differ from TCR repertoires in blood. Pairwise subsampling led to the expectation that sequencing depth would affect the degree of clonotype sharing among donors. Because the study included a small number of donors, the genetic and exposure-history diversity represented was limited.

On this clone: The specificity of this receptor is unknown. It has no much larger one-base neighbor in the sample; base qualities were not kept.

Using the deep immunoSEQ assay, TCR CDR3 regions were amplified from genomic DNA by multiplex PCR. For each cell subset, the extracted genomic DNA was distributed evenly across all wells of several immunoSEQ 96-well plates, and each plate served as one replicate. For unsorted PBMC, each replicate PCR was loaded with approximately 300 ng genomic DNA, equivalent to 30,000 or so T cell genomes. Unsorted PBMC genomic DNA was sequenced across ten immunoSEQ deep assay plates. Purified libraries were measured with a Qubit 3.0 fluorometer, size-checked on a Bioanalyzer 2100, and measured again with the KAPA Library Quantification kit. Every immunoSEQ 96-well plate was sequenced on a dedicated single-read 150-cycle Illumina NextSeq 550 flow cell. For the original study's pipeline: Because only junctional sequences without quality scores were contained in the immunoSEQ output, filtering matching that applied to full-length reads could not be performed. To assign V/J genes and CDR3, sequences were annotated using PyIR, a Python wrapper for IgBLAST v1.9, with IMGT germline references. Any read was removed if the V/J assignment was weak (E-value above 1e-6), the CDR3 was missing, or the read contained stop codons, out-of-frame junctions, or ambiguous translated residues. V3J clonotypes were defined by identical inferred V gene, J gene, and CDR3 amino acid sequence. Percentage overlap between repertoires was calculated by dividing the number of shared unique clonotypes by the size of the smaller repertoire. Richness of each repertoire was evaluated using RTK rarefaction, the Chao1 estimator, and Recon v2.1 estimates of unobserved clonotypes. In its TCRdb copy, this immuneACCESS table keeps in-frame sequences only and misses some clones. Where compared with another copy, unresolved V genes explain less than half of these, and the others have no known cause. The V and J calls and clone size come from that table; D and trimming were worked out from the DNA. For this sample there are some 470,000 clones; 76% appear just once. The top ten hold under 15% of the sample.

Donors were healthy HIV-negative adults with no recently reported acute infections or vaccinations. Every donor was a Caucasian adult living in Nashville, Tennessee, USA. For unsorted samples, tens of millions of PBMCs were counted, and genomic DNA was extracted using the QIAamp DNA Blood Mini kit. Blood was collected by leukapheresis, and PBMCs were isolated by Ficoll-Histopaque density gradient centrifugation and then cryopreserved in liquid nitrogen vapor phase. The chain was built from TRBV28 and TRBJ2-1; the D call could be TRBD1 or TRBD2, with each sharing 5 bases. This sequence originates from a woman in her 40s in good health. Some clones in this sample may be carry-over from other donors' samples. The sequenced material came from PBMCs. Read as DNA, the sequence is TGTGCCAGCAGTTTAAGGGGAGCCGGCTACAATGAGCAGTTCTTC. Its amino acids are CASSLRGAGYNEQFF.